This section outlines one TCR beta chain sequence together with its context. Its target is not known. The data were obtained in a study of cytomegalovirus exposure and HLA in healthy donors. The PCR had 60 Vbeta and 13 Jbeta primers. Using immunoSEQ multiplex PCR, the repertoire was profiled, and TCRdb retains in-frame clones only, with some absent. Of 130,000 or so clones in the sample, 77% were seen once. V lost 4 bases to trimming and J lost 4 bases; unmatched junction nucleotides: 13. Germline assignment: CDR1 SGHRS and CDR2 YFSETQ. The CDR3 runs 16 residues. Overall study findings and caveats: Sequences of the TCR beta chain were said to predict the HLA-A and HLA-B alleles of most subjects accurately. In terms of immune exposure information, only CMV serostatus was available.

Input material: PBMCs. This TCR was recovered from a male donor in good health and CMV-seropositive. The rearrangement uses TRBV5-1 and TRBJ1-2; 7 positions match TRBD1. The chain's CDR3 is CASSLGTTGPFYGYTF. CDR3 sequence (DNA): TGCGCCAGCAGCCTAGGGACGACAGGGCCCTTCTATGGCTACACCTTC.